The source of this T cell receptor beta chain is a study of identical twins. TCRdb used MiXCR to reprocess the 5' RACE reads, holding one entry per CDR3 protein. The sample lists around 240,000 distinct CDR3 sequences, roughly a tenth occurring once. This clonotype has at least ten counts. Its antigen is as yet unknown. The germline V gene encodes CDR1 SGHRS and CDR2 YFSETQ. V was shortened by 4 bases and J by 2 bases, with 18 bases between the two germline ends. The CDR3 loop spans 16 amino acids. General observations from the study: Memory repertoires lacked the insertion deficit that abundant cord blood beta clonotypes showed.

Sample: memory T cells sorted from blood. This clonotype originated in a man aged 45-60 years in good health. This chain joins TRBV5-1 and TRBJ2-5, with D possibly matching TRBD2 (5 bases). The CDR3 DNA is TGCGCCAGCAGCCCGAGTCCAAGCGGAGCTCAAGAGACCCAGTACTTC. As protein: CASSPSPSGAQETQYF.